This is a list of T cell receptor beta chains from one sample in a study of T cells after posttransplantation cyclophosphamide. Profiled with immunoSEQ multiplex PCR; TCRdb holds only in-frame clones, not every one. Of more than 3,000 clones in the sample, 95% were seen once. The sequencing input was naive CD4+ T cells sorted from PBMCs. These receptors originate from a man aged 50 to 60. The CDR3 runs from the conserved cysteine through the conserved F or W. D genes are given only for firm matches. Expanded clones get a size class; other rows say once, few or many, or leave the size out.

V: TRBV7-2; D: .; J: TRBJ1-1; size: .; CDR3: CATRWRGLNTEAFF; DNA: TGTGCCACCCGCTGGAGGGGTCTGAACACTGAAGCTTTCTTT
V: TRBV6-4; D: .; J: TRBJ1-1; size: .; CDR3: CASRRDGGNLEAFF; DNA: TGTGCCAGCAGGAGAGACGGGGGAAACCTTGAAGCTTTCTTT
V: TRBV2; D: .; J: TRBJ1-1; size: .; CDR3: CASIRFTEAFF; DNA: TGTGCCAGCATTCGTTTCACTGAAGCTTTCTTT
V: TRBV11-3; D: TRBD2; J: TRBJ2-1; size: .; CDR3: CASSLRSPAGLSYNEQFF; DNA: TGTGCCAGCAGCTTAAGGTCTCCAGCGGGACTTTCCTACAATGAGCAGTTCTTC
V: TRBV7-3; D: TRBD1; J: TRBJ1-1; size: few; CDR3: CASSLDRENTEAFF; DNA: TGTGCCAGCAGCTTAGACAGGGAGAACACTGAAGCTTTCTTT
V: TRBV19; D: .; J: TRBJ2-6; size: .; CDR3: CASSIASTAFSGANVLTF; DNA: TGTGCCAGTAGTATAGCGTCTACAGCCTTCTCTGGGGCCAACGTCCTGACTTTC
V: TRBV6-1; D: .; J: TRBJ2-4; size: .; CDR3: CASSDVGGTLGNIQYF; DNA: TGTGCCAGCAGTGATGTCGGCGGAACACTAGGAAACATTCAGTACTTC
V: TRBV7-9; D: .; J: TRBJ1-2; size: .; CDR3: CASSLAGGGYTF; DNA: TGTGCCAGCAGCTTAGCAGGGGGTGGCTACACCTTC
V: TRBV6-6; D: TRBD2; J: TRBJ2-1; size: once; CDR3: CASVGTSGGYEQFF; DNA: TGTGCCAGCGTTGGGACTAGCGGGGGGTATGAGCAGTTCTTC
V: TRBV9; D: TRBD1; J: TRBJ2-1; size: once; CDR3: CASSVMTGTYNEQFF; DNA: TGTGCCAGCAGCGTAATGACAGGGACCTACAATGAGCAGTTCTTC
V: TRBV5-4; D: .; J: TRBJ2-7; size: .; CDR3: CASSLGFNREFSEQYF; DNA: TGTGCCAGCAGCTTGGGTTTTAATCGGGAGTTTAGCGAGCAGTACTTC
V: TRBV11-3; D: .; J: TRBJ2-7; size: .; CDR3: CASSSGLAYEQYF; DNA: TGTGCCAGCAGTTCCGGCCTAGCCTACGAGCAGTACTTC
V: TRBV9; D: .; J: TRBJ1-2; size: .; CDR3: CASSSIAGASYTF; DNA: TGTGCCAGCAGCTCTATCGCGGGGGCGAGCTACACCTTC
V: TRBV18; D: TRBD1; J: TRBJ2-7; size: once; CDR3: CASSPWTGFAEQYF; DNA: TGTGCCAGCTCACCATGGACAGGGTTTGCCGAGCAGTACTTC
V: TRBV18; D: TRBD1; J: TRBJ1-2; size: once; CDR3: CASAPVGQGFPNYGYTF; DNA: TGTGCCAGCGCACCGGTGGGACAGGGCTTTCCCAACTATGGCTACACCTTC
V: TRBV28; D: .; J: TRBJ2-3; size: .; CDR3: CASSPHSDTQYF; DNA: TGTGCCAGCAGTCCGCACTCAGATACGCAGTATTTT
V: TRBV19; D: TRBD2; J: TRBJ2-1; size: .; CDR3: CASGGYNEQFF; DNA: TGTGCCTCGGGGGGATACAATGAGCAGTTCTTC
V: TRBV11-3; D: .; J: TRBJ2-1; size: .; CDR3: CASSPGKASYNEQFF; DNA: TGTGCCAGCAGCCCGGGAAAGGCCTCCTACAATGAGCAGTTCTTC
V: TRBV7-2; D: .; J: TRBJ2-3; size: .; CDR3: CASSPSLGTQYF; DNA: TGTGCCAGCAGCCCTTCACTAGGTACGCAGTATTTT
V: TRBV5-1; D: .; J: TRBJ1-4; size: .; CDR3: CASSLGGRSGYEKLFF; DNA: TGCGCCAGCAGCTTGGGGGGGCGGAGTGGTTATGAAAAACTGTTTTTT
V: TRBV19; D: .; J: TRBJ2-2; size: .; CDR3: CASGSGPGELFF; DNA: TGTGCCAGTGGTTCAGGGCCCGGGGAGCTGTTTTTT
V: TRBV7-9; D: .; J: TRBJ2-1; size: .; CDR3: CASSLARGSEQFF; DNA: TGTGCCAGCAGCTTAGCCAGGGGCTCTGAGCAGTTCTTC
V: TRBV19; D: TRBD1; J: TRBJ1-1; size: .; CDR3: CASSIDATGWTEAFF; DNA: TGTGCCAGTAGTATAGACGCGACAGGGTGGACTGAAGCTTTCTTT
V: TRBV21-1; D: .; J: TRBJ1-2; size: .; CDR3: CASSRSGYDLPYGYTF; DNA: TGTGCCAGCAGCCGGTCAGGGTATGACTTACCCTATGGCTACACCTTC
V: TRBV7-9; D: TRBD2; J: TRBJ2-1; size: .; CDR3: CASRPVLAGVDNTEQFF; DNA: TGTGCCAGCAGACCGGTACTAGCGGGGGTGGACAACACTGAGCAGTTCTTC
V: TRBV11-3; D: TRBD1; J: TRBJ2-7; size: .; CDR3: CASSYGQGNFWEQYF; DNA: TGTGCCAGCAGTTATGGACAGGGGAACTTCTGGGAGCAGTACTTC
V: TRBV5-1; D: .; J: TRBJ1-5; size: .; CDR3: CASSLSGYQPQHF; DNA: TGCGCCAGCAGCTTGTCCGGGTATCAGCCCCAGCATTTT
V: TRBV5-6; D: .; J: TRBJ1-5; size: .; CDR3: CASSPGPGEGQPQHF; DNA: TGTGCCAGCAGCCCGGGTCCGGGAGAAGGCCAGCCCCAGCATTTT
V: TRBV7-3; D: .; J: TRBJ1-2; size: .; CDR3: CASSLEGTRPVGYTF; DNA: TGTGCCAGCAGCTTAGAGGGGACACGCCCGGTAGGCTACACCTTC
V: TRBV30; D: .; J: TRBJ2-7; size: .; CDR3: CAWSSRGTATYEQYF; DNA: TGTGCCTGGAGCAGCCGCGGGACGGCCACCTACGAGCAGTACTTC
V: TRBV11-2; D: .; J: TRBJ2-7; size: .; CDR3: CASSLEPAGVYEQYF; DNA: TGTGCCAGCAGCTTAGAACCAGCGGGTGTCTACGAGCAGTACTTC
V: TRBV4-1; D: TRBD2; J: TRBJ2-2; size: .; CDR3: CASSHPSGGGIGELFF; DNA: TGCGCCAGCAGCCACCCTAGCGGCGGAGGGATCGGGGAGCTGTTTTTT
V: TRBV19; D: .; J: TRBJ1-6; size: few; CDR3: CASSPVGGLRGNSPLHF; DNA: TGTGCCAGTAGCCCCGTCGGGGGTCTCCGCGGGAATTCACCCCTCCACTTT
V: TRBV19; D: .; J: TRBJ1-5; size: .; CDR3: CASSIRQSNQPQHF; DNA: TGTGCCAGTAGTATAAGACAGAGCAATCAGCCCCAGCATTTT
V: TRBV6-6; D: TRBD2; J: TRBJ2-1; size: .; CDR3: CASSSRTSRSEQFF; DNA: TGTGCCAGCAGTTCACGGACTAGTCGCAGTGAGCAGTTCTTC
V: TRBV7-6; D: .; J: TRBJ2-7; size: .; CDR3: CASSLHRRTDEQYF; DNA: TGTGCCAGCAGCTTGCACAGGAGAACAGACGAGCAGTACTTC
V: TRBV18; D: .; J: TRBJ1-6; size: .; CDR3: CASSSDRSGSPLHF; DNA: TGTGCCAGCTCATCCGACAGAAGTGGTTCACCCCTCCACTTT
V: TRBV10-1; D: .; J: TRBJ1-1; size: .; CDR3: CASSSKTETGPTEAFF; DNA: TGCGCCAGCAGTTCTAAAACCGAGACAGGCCCCACTGAAGCTTTCTTT
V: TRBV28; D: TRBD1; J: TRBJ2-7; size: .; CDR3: CASSFLGTGPYEQYF; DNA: TGTGCCAGCAGTTTCCTTGGGACAGGACCATACGAGCAGTACTTC
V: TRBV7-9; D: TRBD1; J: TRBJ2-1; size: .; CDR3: CASSLEGTGGEQFF; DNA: TGTGCCAGCAGCTTAGAGGGGACAGGGGGTGAGCAGTTCTTC
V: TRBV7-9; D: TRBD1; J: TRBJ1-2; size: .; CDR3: CASSLARQGYGYTF; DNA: TGTGCCAGCAGCTTAGCTAGACAGGGGTATGGCTACACCTTC
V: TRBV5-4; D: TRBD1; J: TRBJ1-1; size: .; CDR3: CASSSDRGRTEAFF; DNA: TGTGCCAGCAGCTCAGACAGGGGGCGAACTGAAGCTTTCTTT
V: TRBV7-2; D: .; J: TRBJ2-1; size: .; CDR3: CASSLSRNEQFF; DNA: TGTGCCAGCAGCTTAAGTCGGAATGAGCAGTTCTTC
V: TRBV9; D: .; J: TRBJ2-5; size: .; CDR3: CASSVNRGAEETQYF; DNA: TGTGCCAGCAGCGTAAATCGGGGGGCAGAGGAGACCCAGTACTTC
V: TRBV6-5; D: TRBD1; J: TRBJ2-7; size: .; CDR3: CASRRTGDYEQYF; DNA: TGTGCCAGCAGAAGGACAGGAGACTACGAGCAGTACTTC
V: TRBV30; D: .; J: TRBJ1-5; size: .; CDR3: CAWSTKGNQPQHF; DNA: TGTGCCTGGAGTACTAAGGGCAATCAGCCCCAGCATTTT
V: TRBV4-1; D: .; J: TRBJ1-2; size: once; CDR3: CASSQEAKTYGYTF; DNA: TGCGCCAGCAGCCAAGAGGCCAAGACTTATGGCTACACCTTC
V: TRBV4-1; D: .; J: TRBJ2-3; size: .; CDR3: CASSQADNTDTQYF; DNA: TGCGCCAGCAGCCAAGCCGACAACACAGATACGCAGTATTTT
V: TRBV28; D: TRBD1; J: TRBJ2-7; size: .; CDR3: CASNTGVYEQYF; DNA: TGTGCCAGCAACACAGGGGTCTACGAGCAGTACTTC
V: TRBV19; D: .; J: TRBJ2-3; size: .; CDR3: CASSIQLSSTDTQYF; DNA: TGTGCCAGTAGTATACAACTCTCTAGCACAGATACGCAGTATTTT
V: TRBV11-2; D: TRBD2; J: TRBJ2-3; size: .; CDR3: CASSLRLSGGASDTQYF; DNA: TGTGCCAGCAGCTTACGTCTCAGCGGGGGGGCGTCAGATACGCAGTATTTT
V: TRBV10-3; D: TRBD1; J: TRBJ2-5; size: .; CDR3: CAISELGGGETQYF; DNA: TGTGCCATCAGTGAGCTAGGGGGCGGAGAGACCCAGTACTTC
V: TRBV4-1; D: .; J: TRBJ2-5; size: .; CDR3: CASSHALALYQETQYF; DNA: TGCGCCAGCAGCCATGCGCTAGCCTTGTACCAAGAGACCCAGTACTTC
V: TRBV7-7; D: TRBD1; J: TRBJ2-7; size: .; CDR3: CASSLNRGSAEQYF; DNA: TGTGCTAGCAGCTTAAACAGGGGTTCGGCCGAGCAGTACTTC
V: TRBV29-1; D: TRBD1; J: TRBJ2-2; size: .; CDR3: CSVRTGGSGELFF; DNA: TGCAGCGTTCGCACAGGGGGCAGCGGGGAGCTGTTTTTT
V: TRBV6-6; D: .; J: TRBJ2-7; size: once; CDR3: CASSSESRAYEQYF; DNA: TGTGCCAGCAGTTCGGAAAGCAGGGCCTACGAGCAGTACTTC
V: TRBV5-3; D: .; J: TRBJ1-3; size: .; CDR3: CASSGNTIYF; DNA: TGTGCCAGCTCCGGAAACACCATATATTTT
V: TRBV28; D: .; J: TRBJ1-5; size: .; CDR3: CASMRAEYQPQHF; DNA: TGTGCCAGCATGAGGGCAGAGTATCAGCCCCAGCATTTT
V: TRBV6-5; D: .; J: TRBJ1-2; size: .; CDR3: CASSFSRDFGYTF; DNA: TGTGCCAGCAGTTTTAGCAGGGACTTTGGCTACACCTTC